Listed here are 19 T cell receptor beta chains from one sample, sequenced in a study of persistence of HIV-infected CD4 T cells. Their antigen targets remain unknown. The immunoSEQ assay was version 4, run in survey mode. Profiled with immunoSEQ multiplex PCR; TCRdb holds only in-frame clones, not every one. Of around 40,000 clones in the sample, around 90% were seen once. Cells were stimulated nonspecifically with anti-CD3/anti-CD28 magnetic beads. Responding CD4+ T cells were sorted by upregulation of both CD40 ligand and CD69. The sequences come from CD4+ T cells sorted from PBMCs after 18-hour stimulation, collected from a patient who received antiretroviral therapy. The origin of the receptors is an adult man with HIV who was CMV-seropositive.

The chain employs TRBV19 and TRBJ1-2; 7 nucleotides agree with TRBD1. Losses at the gene ends were 3 bases for V and 4 bases for J; bases not matched to a gene: 8. The CDR3 extends over 15 amino acids. Germline-derived CDR1 and CDR2 are LNHDA and SQIVND (reference sequence). The CDR3 here is CASSIRDSVFYGYTF. CDR3 nucleotide sequence: TGTGCCAGTAGTATCCGGGACAGCGTATTCTATGGCTACACCTTC.

The rearrangement joins TRBV4-1 to TRBJ2-7; TRBD1 agrees at 9 bases. CDR1 MGHRA and CDR2 YSYEKL come from the germline V gene. The CDR3 has 14 amino acids. V lost 4 bases to trimming and J lost 3 bases; unmatched junction nucleotides: 4. Here the CDR3 DNA reads TGCGCCAGCAGCCTGAAGACAGGGGGCTACGAGCAGTACTTC. Translating gives CASSLKTGGYEQYF.

The chain has TRBV6-1 and TRBJ2-3, with TRBD2 matching 11 bases. The CDR3 runs to 16 residues. Germline CDR1 is MNHNS and CDR2 is SASEGT. J was trimmed by 5 bases and V by 0 bases; bases with no gene match: 4. The CDR3 nucleotides read TGTGCCAGCAGTGAAGCAAGACTAGCGGGGCTAGATACGCAGTATTTT. It specifies CASSEARLAGLDTQYF.

The chain recombines TRBV7-2 with TRBJ2-7; 9 positions match TRBD2. The germline V gene has CDR1 SGHTA and CDR2 FQGNSA. The CDR3 has 19 residues. V lost 0 bases and J lost 5; bases outside the gene matches: 17. CDR3 DNA sequence: TGTGCCAGCAGCTTAGCAGTCTGGGCGGGGGGGCCTTCTGGGAACGAGCAGTACTTC. This codes for CASSLAVWAGGPSGNEQYF.

The chain links TRBV6-5 to TRBJ2-1; 9 positions agree with TRBD1. Germline V gene sequence: CDR1 MNHEY, CDR2 SVGAGI. V shed 2 bases, J shed 4 bases, and the junction held 0 bases outside the gene matches. The CDR3 contains 14 residues. CDR3 in DNA: TGTGCCAGCAGTTACGGGACAGGGTACAATGAGCAGTTCTTC. As protein: CASSYGTGYNEQFF.

About this clone itself: Different DNA sequences within this sample yield the same CDR3. V gene TRBV4-2 combines with J gene TRBJ2-1; D may be TRBD1 (5 bases). The V gene's germline CDR1 is LGHNA and CDR2 YNFKEQ. The CDR3 is 14 residues long. Trimming shortened V by 0 bases and J by 7 bases, and 10 bases separated the two germline ends. The CDR3 spells CASSQDGQGNEQFF. The DNA of the CDR3 is TGTGCCAGCAGCCAAGATGGGCAGGGAAATGAGCAGTTCTTC.

The chain employs TRBV27 and TRBJ1-1; D remains ambiguous. V lost 2 bases, J lost 5 bases, and 9 bases lay in between. This CDR3 contains 13 residues. Germline V gene sequence: CDR1 MNHEY, CDR2 SMNVEV (reference sequence). The CDR3: CASSLGRETEAFF. The DNA for the CDR3 is TGTGCCAGCAGTTTAGGAAGAGAAACTGAAGCTTTCTTT.

This sequence joins TRBV5-1 and TRBJ1-2; D gene ambiguous. Trimming stripped 0 bases from V and 4 bases from J, with 10 bases between. Germline CDR1 and CDR2: SGHRS and YFSETQ. CDR3 length equals 14 residues. In DNA, the CDR3 is TGCGCCAGCAGCTTGGCAGGCGGGAGCTATGGCTACACCTTC. This sequence encodes CASSLAGGSYGYTF. Full variable domain (rest looked up from reference TRBV5-1 and TRBJ1-2): KAGVTQTPRYLIKTRGQQVTLSCSPISGHRSVSWYQQTPGQGLQFLFEYFSETQRNKGNFPGRFSGRQFSNSRSEMNVSTLELGDSALYLCASSLAGGSYGYTFGSGTRLTVV.

This CDR3 is CASSTGRYNSPLHF. CDR3 coding DNA: TGTGCCAGCAGTACGGGACGGTATAATTCACCCCTCCACTTT. The chain couples TRBV28 to TRBJ1-6; possible D gene TRBD1, 5 bases. CDR1 MDHEN and CDR2 SYDVKM come from the germline V gene. The V and J ends lost 5 bases and 4 bases respectively, with 9 bases between them. The CDR3 consists of 14 residues.

The chain recombines TRBV3-1 (or the pseudogene TRBV3-2) with TRBJ1-1; D gene unclear. CDR3 length equals 12 residues. Trimming removed 1 base from V and 7 bases from J, with 7 bases in between. Looked up from germline, CDR1 is LGHDT and CDR2 is YNNKEL (reference sequence). In DNA, the CDR3 is TGTGCCAGCAGCCAAGGCCTTTTTGAAGCTTTCTTT. Translated: CASSQGLFEAFF.

This clone showed up just a few times. CDR3 sequence: CASSLTSVQPQHF. CDR3 bases: TGTGCCAGCAGCTTAACGTCGGTTCAGCCCCAGCATTTT. The chain has TRBV7-3 and TRBJ1-5; D unclear. This CDR3 is built from 13 residues. CDR1 and CDR2 (germline): SGHTA, FQGTGA. Trimming stripped 0 bases from V and 6 bases from J, with 6 bases between.

The chain recombines TRBV7-2 with TRBJ1-5; 7 bases match TRBD1. The CDR3 consists of 16 residues. The V gene's germline CDR1 is SGHTA and CDR2 FQGNSA. Germline trimming cut 1 base from V and 6 bases from J; bases unmatched to any gene: 9. CDR3 amino acids: CASSLEPGGRGQPQHF. For the CDR3, the DNA is TGTGCCAGCAGCTTAGAGCCAGGGGGGCGCGGTCAGCCCCAGCATTTT.

The chain has TRBV10-3 and TRBJ1-1, with TRBD1 identical over 8 bases. The CDR3 has 15 amino acids. With V trimmed by 6 bases and J by 5 bases, 11 bases remained unmatched. In germline, CDR1 is ENHRY, CDR2 SYGVKD. This CDR3 is CAISSRDRGRTEAFF. The CDR3 DNA is TGTGCCATCAGCTCTAGAGACAGGGGTAGAACTGAAGCTTTCTTT.

This sequence joins TRBV7-3 and TRBJ2-1, with 7 bases lining up with TRBD2. The CDR3 runs to 13 residues. V lost 8 bases, J lost 8 bases, and 9 bases stayed unmatched. Germline CDR1 SGHTA, CDR2 FQGTGA. The CDR3 protein is CASSPWGRDEQFF. CDR3 nucleotide sequence: TGTGCCAGCTCCCCTTGGGGGAGGGATGAGCAGTTCTTC.

V usage is TRBV2 and J usage is TRBJ1-1; D uncertain. CDR1 is SNHLY, CDR2 FYNNEI, per germline. The CDR3 runs 14 residues. Between the trimmed V and J ends, which lost 6 bases and 0 bases, there was a span of 11 bases. The CDR3 region has the DNA TGTGCCAGCAGCCAGAGGCGATTGAACACTGAAGCTTTCTTT. Amino acid sequence: CASSQRRLNTEAFF.

The rearrangement joins TRBV5-4 to TRBJ1-3, with TRBD1 matching over 9 bases. Germline assignment: CDR1 SGHNT and CDR2 YYREEE (reference sequence). CDR3 size: 14 residues. The trim removed 0 bases at V and 8 bases at J, leaving 3 bases unmatched. CDR3 sequence: CASSLGDREHTIYF. CDR3 in DNA: TGTGCCAGCAGCTTGGGGGACAGGGAACACACCATATATTTT.

The V gene is TRBV5-5, the J gene TRBJ2-2; D may be TRBD1 (5 bases). The CDR3 has 17 residues. V lost 1 base to trimming and J lost 1 base, with 14 bases between them. Germline-derived CDR1 and CDR2 are SGHKS and YYEKEE (reference sequence). CDR3 region: CASSLKGWGQNTGELFF. CDR3 in DNA: TGTGCCAGCAGCTTGAAGGGATGGGGCCAGAACACCGGGGAGCTGTTTTTT.

The V gene is TRBV5-1, the J gene TRBJ2-3; 9 nucleotides align to TRBD1. The CDR3 is 15 amino acids. Per the germline V gene, CDR1 is SGHRS and CDR2 is YFSETQ. Trimming removed 3 bases from V and 5 bases from J; junction bases left unmatched: 7. The CDR3 loop is CASSSGQGGIDTQYF. The DNA for the CDR3 is TGCGCCAGCAGCTCGGGACAGGGTGGCATAGATACGCAGTATTTT. The complete variable domain, with remaining parts taken from reference TRBV5-1 and TRBJ2-3, reads KAGVTQTPRYLIKTRGQQVTLSCSPISGHRSVSWYQQTPGQGLQFLFEYFSETQRNKGNFPGRFSGRQFSNSRSEMNVSTLELGDSALYLCASSSGQGGIDTQYFGPGTRLTVL.

The CDR3 nucleotides read TGTGCCAGTAGGCGGCAGCCCTTCCACCGGACAGGGACTAATGAAAAACTGTTTTTT. Protein: CASRRQPFHRTGTNEKLFF. This chain uses TRBV19 with TRBJ1-4; 8 bases map to TRBD1. Looked up from germline, CDR1 is LNHDA and CDR2 is SQIVND (reference sequence). Trimming at V came to 6 bases and at J to 2 bases, leaving 17 bases not matched to a gene. The length of the CDR3 is 19 residues. Drawing the rest from reference TRBV19 and TRBJ1-4, the complete variable domain is DGGITQSPKYLFRKEGQNVTLSCEQNLNHDAMYWYRQDPGQGLRLIYYSQIVNDFQKGDIAEGYSVSREKKESFPLTVTSAQKNPTAFYLCASRRQPFHRTGTNEKLFFGSGTQLSVL.